The clone carrying this TCR beta chain came up a few times. Produced via immunoSEQ multiplex PCR; TCRdb's table is partial and in-frame only. The sample shows approximately 200,000 clones, around 80% of them seen only once. These data belong to a study of blood T cell repertoires in COVID-19. In the study overall: Spain, Italy and the United States supplied samples that represented acute and convalescent COVID-19.

V trimming: 6 bases; J trimming: 0 bases; junction bases outside the gene matches: 6. Germline assignment: CDR1 MDHEN and CDR2 SYDVKM. This CDR3 region has 16 residues. This TCR was recovered from a woman in her forties or fifties with acute or convalescent COVID-19. The chain links TRBV28 to TRBJ1-3; 9 positions match TRBD1. Material: peripheral blood. The chain's CDR3 is CASRPGTGISGNTIYF. CDR3 in DNA: TGTGCCAGCAGACCCGGGACAGGGATCTCTGGAAACACCATATATTTT.